This T cell receptor (beta chain) derives from a study of early T cells in non-severe SARS-CoV-2 infection. Across the study: Chains stayed unpaired after sequencing of bulk RNA from unsorted whole blood.

Individual cDNA molecules received unique molecular identifiers during library preparation. In TCRdb, the 5' RACE reads were re-called with MiXCR into one record per CDR3 protein. The repertoire includes around 44,000 distinct CDR3 sequences, approximately 9.8% of them detected once, and over 6.5% sits in the top ten. The sample holds many counts of this clonotype. The CDR3 sequence is 11 residues long. V lost 4 bases to trimming and J lost 6 bases, with 4 bases between them. This chain uses TRBV12-3 or TRBV12-4 with TRBJ2-1, with D hard to call. Material for sequencing was whole blood. The TCR was taken from an adult who was a healthcare worker with PCR-confirmed SARS-CoV-2 infection or an uninfected control (not recorded which). CDR3 loop: CASSSFNEQFF. The CDR3 DNA sequence: TGTGCCAGCAGTTCTTTCAATGAGCAGTTCTTC.